One sample yielded the 18 T cell receptor beta chains listed below, sequenced in a study of blood T cell repertoires in COVID-19. Sequencing used immunoSEQ multiplex PCR; TCRdb keeps in-frame clones, though not all of them. The sample has roughly 68,000 clones, 85% to 90% seen once. Material for sequencing was PBMCs or T cells enriched from blood (not recorded which). The receptors were sampled from a woman aged 40 to 49 who had recovered from COVID-19.

The chain uses TRBV5-1 and TRBJ2-7, with a possible D match to TRBD2 (6 bases). The CDR3 spans 14 residues. The V gene lost 3 bases and the J gene lost 5 bases, with 15 bases spanning the gap. CDR1 and CDR2 (germline): SGHRS, YFSETQ. CDR3 nucleotides: TGCGCCAGCAGCTCCCGGGGGTTTGAAGACGAGCAGTACTTC. This sequence encodes CASSSRGFEDEQYF.

The genes are TRBV6-6 and TRBJ1-2; possibly TRBD1 for D (5 bases). Germline V gene lookup returns CDR1 MNHNY and CDR2 SVGAGI (reference sequence). This CDR3 region has 13 residues. V lost 1 base and J lost 6, with 9 bases in between. As DNA, the CDR3 is TGTGCCAGCAGTTACTTCAGGGATCATGGCTACACCTTC. It is translated as CASSYFRDHGYTF.

The CDR3 reads CASSSKGAVPGELFF. CDR3 DNA sequence: TGTGCCAGCAGCTCAAAGGGGGCCGTGCCCGGGGAGCTGTTTTTT. The chain recombines TRBV5-4 with TRBJ2-2; 7 bases align to TRBD1. Germline CDR1 is SGHNT and CDR2 is YYREEE (reference sequence). The CDR3 has 15 residues. Losses at the gene ends were 3 bases for V and 6 bases for J; bases not matched to a gene: 8.

In its sample, this clone was seen once. The chain has TRBV24-1 and TRBJ2-7, with 11 bases lining up with TRBD1. The CDR3 has 15 amino acids. The germline gives CDR1 KGHDR, CDR2 SFDVKD. Trimming took 5 bases from V and 5 from J; bases not matched to a gene: 7. CDR3 nucleotides: TGTGCCACCAGTGGTGGACAGGGGGCTGTAAACGAGCAGTACTTC. As protein: CATSGGQGAVNEQYF.

The rearrangement joins TRBV2 to TRBJ2-7; D uncertain. The V and J ends lost 3 bases and 2 bases respectively, with 8 bases between them. This CDR3 contains 13 residues. CDR1 and CDR2 (germline): SNHLY, FYNNEI. For the CDR3, the DNA is TGTGCCAGCAGTGAGATCACTACCTACGAGCAGTACTTC. Translated: CASSEITTYEQYF.

The rearrangement links TRBV6-1 to TRBJ2-6; D is possibly TRBD1 (6 bases). Germline CDR1 is MNHNS and CDR2 is SASEGT. The CDR3 runs to 18 residues. Trimming left V 1 base short and J 0 bases short, with 13 bases between. This CDR3 reads CASSEDGDIVSGANVLTF. DNA for the CDR3: TGTGCCAGCAGTGAAGACGGGGACATAGTCTCTGGGGCCAACGTCCTGACTTTC.

The chain recombines TRBV13 with TRBJ1-5; D is undetermined. Germline V gene lookup returns CDR1 PRHDT and CDR2 FYEKMQ (reference sequence). V lost 0 bases and J lost 0, with 6 bases in between. The CDR3 spans 15 residues. The CDR3 sequence: CASSLGGYSNQPQHF. Written as DNA, the CDR3 is TGTGCCAGCAGCTTAGGCGGGTATAGCAATCAGCCCCAGCATTTT.

This chain uses TRBV5-5 with TRBJ2-2; TRBD1 matches 7 bases. CDR1 is SGHKS and CDR2 is YYEKEE in the germline V gene (reference sequence). CDR3 length: 15 amino acids. Germline trimming cut 4 bases from V and 6 bases from J; bases unmatched to any gene: 9. The CDR3 reads CASSPLSTGPGELFF. The CDR3 nucleotides read TGTGCCAGCAGCCCACTATCGACAGGGCCCGGGGAGCTGTTTTTT.

The chain couples TRBV4-1 to TRBJ1-3; D unresolved. V lost 1 base, J lost 0 bases, and 10 bases lay in between. Germline CDR1 reads MGHRA; CDR2 reads YSYEKL. The CDR3 consists of 16 residues. The CDR3 sequence: CASSQVGGSSGNTIYF. Written as DNA, the CDR3 is TGCGCCAGCAGCCAAGTGGGAGGGAGCTCTGGAAACACCATATATTTT.

This chain uses TRBV2 with TRBJ1-1; TRBD1 might be the D (5 bases). Between the trimmed V and J ends, which lost 8 bases and 7 bases, there was a span of 20 bases. The CDR3 extends over 14 amino acids. CDR1 and CDR2 (germline): SNHLY, FYNNEI. The chain's CDR3 is CASVGYRRANEAFF. Written as DNA, the CDR3 is TGTGCCAGCGTGGGATACAGGAGGGCAAATGAAGCTTTCTTT.

The chain combines TRBV5-5 with TRBJ1-1; a weak D match, TRBD1 (5 bases). V was clipped by 6 bases and J by 5 bases, with 17 bases between them. The CDR3 contains 14 residues. Looked up from germline, CDR1 is SGHKS and CDR2 is YYEKEE (reference sequence). This CDR3 is CASTLVRGRTEAFF. The DNA of the CDR3 is TGTGCCAGCACCCTTGTAAGGGGTAGAACTGAAGCTTTCTTT.

The rearrangement joins TRBV5-1 to TRBJ2-2; D gene uncertain. V was pared by 4 bases and J by 1 base, with 8 bases between. CDR3 length: 14 residues. Per the germline V gene, CDR1 is SGHRS and CDR2 is YFSETQ. DNA of the CDR3: TGCGCCAGCAGCCTGGATCGGAACACCGGGGAGCTGTTTTTT. Residues: CASSLDRNTGELFF.

Here the CDR3 reads CASSSETEALLQGEQFF. The CDR3 nucleotides are TGTGCCAGCAGCTCAGAGACGGAGGCCCTACTACAAGGGGAGCAGTTCTTC. The rearrangement joins TRBV13 to TRBJ2-1; D might be TRBD2 (5 bases). The V end lost 4 bases, the J end lost 10 bases, and 26 bases lay between the germline ends. The CDR3 covers 17 residues. CDR1 and CDR2 from the germline V gene are PRHDT and FYEKMQ (reference sequence). Drawing the rest from reference TRBV13 and TRBJ2-1, the complete variable domain is AAGVIQSPRHLIKEKRETATLKCYPIPRHDTVYWYQQGPGQDPQFLISFYEKMQSDKGSIPDRFSAQQFSDYHSELNMSSLELGDSALYFCASSSETEALLQGEQFFGPGTRLTVL.

The chain recombines TRBV5-1 with TRBJ2-1; the match to TRBD2 covers 7 bases. This CDR3 has 13 amino acids. Trimming cost V 2 bases and J 6 bases; bases outside gene matches: 2. Germline loops: CDR1 SGHRS, CDR2 YFSETQ. The CDR3 is CASSFGGINEQFF. The CDR3 coding sequence is TGCGCCAGCAGCTTCGGGGGGATCAATGAGCAGTTCTTC.

V is TRBV27 and J is TRBJ2-1; the D gene is possibly TRBD2 (7 bases). CDR1 is MNHEY and CDR2 is SMNVEV in the germline V gene (reference sequence). This CDR3 region has 16 residues. V shed 0 bases and J shed 0 bases, with 9 bases lying between them. Written as DNA, the CDR3 is TGTGCCAGCAGTTTATCCGCGGGGGCCTCCTACAATGAGCAGTTCTTC. It codes for CASSLSAGASYNEQFF.

The CDR3: CAITRAGATEAFF. The CDR3 region has the DNA TGTGCCATCACTCGGGCAGGGGCTACTGAAGCTTTCTTT. The gene calls are TRBV10-3 and TRBJ1-1, with D perhaps TRBD1 (6 bases). The CDR3 runs to 13 residues. The germline CDR1 and CDR2 sequences are ENHRY and SYGVKD. The V end lost 7 bases, the J end lost 5 bases, and 14 bases lay between the germline ends.

This rearrangement joins TRBV7-9 to TRBJ2-6; 10 nucleotides line up with TRBD2. CDR1 and CDR2 from the germline V gene are SEHNR and FQNEAQ (reference sequence). The CDR3 is made up of 17 amino acids. With 3 bases clipped from V and 0 bases from J, the junction kept 2 bases outside the gene matches. The CDR3 loop reads CASSFLAGDSGANVLTF. DNA for the CDR3: TGTGCCAGCAGCTTTCTAGCGGGGGACTCTGGGGCCAACGTCCTGACTTTC.

This clone was recorded a few times. This chain uses TRBV28 with TRBJ2-5; D is perhaps TRBD2 (7 bases). The CDR3 runs 15 residues. The V gene's germline CDR1 is MDHEN and CDR2 SYDVKM. V was clipped by 1 base and J by 5 bases, with 14 bases between them. The CDR3 loop is CASSLLGGGRETQYF. The CDR3 DNA sequence: TGTGCCAGCAGTTTATTAGGGGGGGGGCGTGAGACCCAGTACTTC.